This T cell receptor beta chain was captured by sequencing in a study of response to subunit inactivated influenza vaccine. Study conclusions and caveats: Only a handful of new T cells, the authors suggested, are recruited with each seasonal influenza vaccination.

Trimming cost V 0 bases and J 0 bases, with 9 bases left between them. The CDR3 runs 16 residues. In germline, CDR1 is MNHEY, CDR2 SVGEGT. TCRdb reanalysed the RT-PCR reads using MiXCR and keeps one entry per CDR3 protein. The repertoire holds about 170,000 distinct CDR3 sequences, with roughly 12% as singletons. This clonotype turned up a few times. Its antigen remains unknown. These sequences were also reported in another study, on T cells expressing NK-cell markers. This second study says: cDNA encoding TCR beta was synthesized via 5'RACE template switching incorporating UMIs. Sequenced donors, eight in total, included seven who were HCMV-seropositive and one who was seronegative. The sorts in several experiments were restricted to alpha-beta TCR T cells by an anti-gamma-delta TCR antibody. Among several donors, these clonotypes also ranked first in the CD3+CD56-NKG2C+ fraction.

This chain uses TRBV6-2 or TRBV6-3 with TRBJ2-1; D gene unclear. This clonotype originated in a man over 45 who received an inactivated influenza vaccine. The sample here was CD8+ T cells sorted from PBMCs, taken roughly 12 days after vaccination. CDR3 in amino acids: CASSYSGSPSYNEQFF. The CDR3 DNA is TGTGCCAGCAGTTACTCGGGCTCGCCCTCCTACAATGAGCAGTTCTTC.